This paragraph reports one T cell receptor (beta chain). The antigen is undetermined. Each specimen consisted of about 0.95-11 million cryopreserved PBMC prior to extraction of DNA. With survey level as its setting, the immunoSEQ assay was v3.0. Measured with immunoSEQ multiplex PCR; TCRdb has only the in-frame clones, and not every one. The sample includes roughly 38,000 clones, 75% to 85% of them seen just once. The entry originates in a study of long-term antiretroviral therapy in people with HIV. General study points: Clones that had undergone expansion before ART dominated the repertoire at all time points.

Germline assignment: CDR1 SGHNT and CDR2 YYREEE (reference sequence). V trimming: 2 bases; J trimming: 8 bases; junction bases outside the gene matches: 12. The CDR3 length is 15 residues. The source of this sequence is a man aged 25-45 years with HIV. This material consisted of unsorted PBMCs, taken 3.4 years after starting antiretroviral therapy. This chain connects TRBV5-4 to TRBJ1-2; 7 bases match TRBD1. The CDR3 DNA sequence: TGTGCCAGCAGCTTCCAATCTCCGACAGGGTTCGGCTACACCTTC. This codes for CASSFQSPTGFGYTF.